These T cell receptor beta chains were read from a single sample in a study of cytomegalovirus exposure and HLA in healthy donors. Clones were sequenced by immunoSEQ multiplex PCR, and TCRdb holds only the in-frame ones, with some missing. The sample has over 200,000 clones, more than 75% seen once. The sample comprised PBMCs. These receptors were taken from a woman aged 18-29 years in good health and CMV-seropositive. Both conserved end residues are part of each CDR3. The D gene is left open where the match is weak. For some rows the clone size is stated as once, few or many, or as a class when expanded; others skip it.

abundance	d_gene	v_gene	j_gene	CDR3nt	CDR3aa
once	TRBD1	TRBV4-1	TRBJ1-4	TGCGCCAGCAGCCAAGGTATGGAGGGGGCTGATGAAAAACTGTTTTTT	CASSQGMEGADEKLFF
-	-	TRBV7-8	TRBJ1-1	TGTGCCAGCAGCTTAGGAGCAGGGATAAACACTGAAGCTTTCTTT	CASSLGAGINTEAFF
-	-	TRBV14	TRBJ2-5	TGTGCCAGCAGCCAAGAGAACGGGGAGACCCAGTACTTC	CASSQENGETQYF
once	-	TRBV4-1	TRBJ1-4	TGCGCCAGCAGCCAAGTTTCAACGGCAACTAATGAAAAACTGTTTTTT	CASSQVSTATNEKLFF
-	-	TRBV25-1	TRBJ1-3	TGTGCCAGCAGTGAACTAGACCGCTCTGGAAACACCATATATTTT	CASSELDRSGNTIYF
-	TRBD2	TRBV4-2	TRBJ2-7	TGTGCCAGCAGCCACCGACTAGCGGGAGGTTTTAGTCCGTCCTACGAGCAGTACTTC	CASSHRLAGGFSPSYEQYF
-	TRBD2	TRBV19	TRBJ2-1	TGTGCCAGTAGTATAAGGGAGGGCTCATACAATGAGCAGTTCTTC	CASSIREGSYNEQFF
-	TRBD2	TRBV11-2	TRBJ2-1	TGTGCCAGCAGCTTAGGGGAGATAGCGGGAGGGCCAGGGAATGAGCAGTTCTTC	CASSLGEIAGGPGNEQFF
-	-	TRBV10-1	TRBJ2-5	TGCGCCAGCAGTGACCCAGACTACCAAGAGACCCAGTACTTC	CASSDPDYQETQYF
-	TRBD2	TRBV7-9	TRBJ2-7	TGTGCCAGCAGCGACACTAGCGGGAGTTACGAGCAGTACTTC	CASSDTSGSYEQYF
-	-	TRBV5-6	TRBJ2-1	TGTGCCAGCAGCTTGGTGCTGCGGACCTACAATGAGCAGTTCTTC	CASSLVLRTYNEQFF
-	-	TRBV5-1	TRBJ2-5	TGCGCCAGCAGCTTGTTCTCGACAATGCAAGAGACCCAGTACTTC	CASSLFSTMQETQYF
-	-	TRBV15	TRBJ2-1	TGTGCCACCAGCAGGGACCATGTAGGGGACTCCTCCTACAATGAGCAGTTCTTC	CATSRDHVGDSSYNEQFF
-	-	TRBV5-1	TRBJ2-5	TGCGCCAGCTCAGTGGGACAACGCAAAGAGACCCAGTACTTC	CASSVGQRKETQYF
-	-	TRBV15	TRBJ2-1	TGTGCCACCAGCAGGAGGGCGAGCTCCTACAATGAGCAGTTCTTC	CATSRRASSYNEQFF
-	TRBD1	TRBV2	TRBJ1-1	TGTGCCAGCAGGGGGGACAGGGATAGCTGGGACACTGAAGCTTTCTTT	CASRGDRDSWDTEAFF
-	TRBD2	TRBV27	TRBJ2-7	TGTGCCAGCAGTTTATTGGGGGGGGCCTACGAGCAGTACTTC	CASSLLGGAYEQYF
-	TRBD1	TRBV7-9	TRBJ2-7	TGTGCCAGCAGCTCAGTAGACAGGGGATACTACGAGCAGTACTTC	CASSSVDRGYYEQYF
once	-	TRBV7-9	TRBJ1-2	TGTGCCAGCAGCTTAGCGGTGGAGAGCTATGGCTACACCTTC	CASSLAVESYGYTF
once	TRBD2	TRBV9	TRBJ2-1	TGTGCCAGCACCAAGACTAGCGGGATTTACAATGAGCAGTTCTTC	CASTKTSGIYNEQFF
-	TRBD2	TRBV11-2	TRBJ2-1	TGTGCCAGCAGCGCGACTAGCGGGATTCACTACAATGAGCAGTTCTTC	CASSATSGIHYNEQFF
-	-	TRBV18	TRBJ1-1	TGTGCCAGCTCACCAGAGGGGGGGAGGAACACTGAAGCTTTCTTT	CASSPEGGRNTEAFF
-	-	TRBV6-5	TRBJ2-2	TGTGCCAGCAGTTACAGCGTCACCGGGGAGCTGTTTTTT	CASSYSVTGELFF
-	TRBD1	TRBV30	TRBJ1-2	TGTGCCTGGAGTGAGGGGGCGAGTTCCTGGGATGGCTACACCTTC	CAWSEGASSWDGYTF
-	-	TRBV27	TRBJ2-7	TGTGCCAGCAACCCCGGACAGACCCCTACCGAGCAGTACTTC	CASNPGQTPTEQYF
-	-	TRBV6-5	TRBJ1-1	TGTGCCAGCAGTTACTCGAGTGGGGGCGAGACTGAATCTTTCTTT	CASSYSSGGETESFF
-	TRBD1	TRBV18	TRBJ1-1	TGTGCCAGCTCCCAGGGACAGGGGATGAACACTGAAGCTTTCTTT	CASSQGQGMNTEAFF
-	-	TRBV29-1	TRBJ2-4	TGCAGCGTCTACCGGGACTTCAAAAACATTCAGTACTTC	CSVYRDFKNIQYF
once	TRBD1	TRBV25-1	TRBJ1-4	TGTGCCAGCAGCGACAGGGTTTCAACTAATGAAAAACTGTTTTTT	CASSDRVSTNEKLFF
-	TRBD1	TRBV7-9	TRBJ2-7	TGTGCCAGCAGCATTGGACAGGGTGGTACTGGCCACGAGCAGTACTTC	CASSIGQGGTGHEQYF
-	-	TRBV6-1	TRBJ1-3	TGTGCCAGCGGCAGGCTTCTCTCTGGAAACACCATATATTTT	CASGRLLSGNTIYF
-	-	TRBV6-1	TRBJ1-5	TGTGCCAGCAGTGAAAGGGGTTGGGGAAATCAGCCCCAGCATTTT	CASSERGWGNQPQHF
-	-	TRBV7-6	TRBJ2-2	TGTGCCAGCAGCTTAGAGCCATCGAACACCGGGGAGCTGTTTTTT	CASSLEPSNTGELFF
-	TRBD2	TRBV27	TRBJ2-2	TGTGCCAGCAGTTTAAATTCCCCGACTAGCGTAAACACCGGGGAGCTGTTTTTT	CASSLNSPTSVNTGELFF
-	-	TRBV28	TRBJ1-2	TGTGCCAGCAGTTTTTTCGGGTATGGCTACACCTTC	CASSFFGYGYTF
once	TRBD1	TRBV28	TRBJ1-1	TGTGCCAGCAGTTTATCTGCGTGGACAGGGCTAAGGATGAACACTGAAGCTTTCTTT	CASSLSAWTGLRMNTEAFF
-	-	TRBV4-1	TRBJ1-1	TGCGCCAGCAGCCACGGACAGAAGAACACTGAAGCTTTCTTT	CASSHGQKNTEAFF
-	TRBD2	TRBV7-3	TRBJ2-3	TGTGCCAGCAGCCCCCAATTAGGGACTAGCGGAAAGGCGCAGTATTTT	CASSPQLGTSGKAQYF
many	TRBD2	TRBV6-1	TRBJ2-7	TGTGCCAGCAGTGGAGAACTAGCGGGAAGCTACGAGCAGTACTTC	CASSGELAGSYEQYF
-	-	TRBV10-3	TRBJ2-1	TGTGCCATCAGTGACGACGTGACTAGGTACAATGAGCAGTTCTTC	CAISDDVTRYNEQFF
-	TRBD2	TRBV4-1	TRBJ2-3	TGCGCCAGCAGCCAAGCCAGCGGGGGCACAGATACGCAGTATTTT	CASSQASGGTDTQYF
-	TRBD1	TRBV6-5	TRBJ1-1	TGTGCCAGTAAGTCTAGGGGGCGATCAACTGAAGCTTTCTTT	CASKSRGRSTEAFF
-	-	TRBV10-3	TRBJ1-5	TGTGCCATCAGTGAGCAAGGCAGGGGTTATAGCAATCAGCCCCAGCATTTT	CAISEQGRGYSNQPQHF
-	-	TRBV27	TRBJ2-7	TGTGCCAGCAGTTTAACAGTTGGGGAGCAGTACTTC	CASSLTVGEQYF
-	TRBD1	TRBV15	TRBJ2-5	TGTGCCACCAGCAGCATCGGACAGGGACAAGAGACCCAGTACTTC	CATSSIGQGQETQYF
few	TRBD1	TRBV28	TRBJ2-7	TGTGCCAGCAGTTGGGGGACAGGGAGCTACGAGCAGTACTTC	CASSWGTGSYEQYF
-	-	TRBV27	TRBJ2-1	TGTGCCAGCAGTTTCGGCGGCGGCGGATACAATGAGCAGTTCTTC	CASSFGGGGYNEQFF
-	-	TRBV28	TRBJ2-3	TGTGCCACCGGGGACTCACGCACAGATACGCAGTATTTT	CATGDSRTDTQYF
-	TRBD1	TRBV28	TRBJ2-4	TGTGCCAGCAGTACTCCGGGACAGGGATTCGCCAAAAACATTCAGTACTTC	CASSTPGQGFAKNIQYF